These 22 T cell receptor beta chains share one sample of origin, sequenced in a study of OX40 agonist ivuxolimab in advanced cancers. Only in-frame clones appear in the TCRdb table, and some are missing; sequencing was by immunoSEQ multiplex PCR. This sample has some 94,000 clones, with 90% to 97% found just once. The sample here was CD4+ or CD8+ T cells sorted from blood, taken in a trial of the OX40 agonist ivuxolimab. These receptors came from an adult with an advanced solid tumor such as melanoma, head and neck, liver or kidney cancer.

The genes are TRBV7-9 and TRBJ2-7; D is unclear. Trimming removed 5 bases from V and 0 bases from J, with 8 bases in between. Germline assignment: CDR1 SEHNR and CDR2 FQNEAQ (reference sequence). CDR3 size: 13 residues. CDR3 protein: CASSQASSYEQYF. The CDR3 region has the DNA TGTGCCAGCAGCCAAGCGTCCTCCTACGAGCAGTACTTC.

The chain links TRBV19 to TRBJ2-1; D is tentatively TRBD1 or TRBD2 (5 bases each). Trimming took 4 bases from V and 5 from J, leaving 18 bases between them. Germline V lookup: CDR1 LNHDA, CDR2 SQIVND (reference sequence). The CDR3 length is 16 residues. This chain's CDR3 is CASSNPNEGRNNEQFF. The CDR3 DNA reads TGTGCCAGTAGTAACCCCAACGAGGGACGGAACAATGAGCAGTTCTTC. Full variable domain (outside the CDR3, taken from reference TRBV19 and TRBJ2-1): DGGITQSPKYLFRKEGQNVTLSCEQNLNHDAMYWYRQDPGQGLRLIYYSQIVNDFQKGDIAEGYSVSREKKESFPLTVTSAQKNPTAFYLCASSNPNEGRNNEQFFGPGTRLTVL.

V gene TRBV27 combines with J gene TRBJ1-5; D gene uncertain. The V end lost 2 bases, the J end lost 0 bases, and 8 bases lay between the germline ends. This CDR3 comprises 15 residues. Germline CDR1 is MNHEY and CDR2 is SMNVEV (reference sequence). The CDR3 spells CASSLILDSNQPQHF. The DNA of the CDR3 is TGTGCCAGCAGTTTAATCCTAGATAGCAATCAGCCCCAGCATTTT.

The gene calls are TRBV14 and TRBJ2-7, with D possibly TRBD2 on 6 matching bases. This CDR3 has 16 amino acids. V dropped 4 bases and J dropped 3 bases, with 19 bases sitting between them. CDR1 is SGHDN and CDR2 is FVKESK in the germline V gene. CDR3 sequence reads: CASSPRGTPTGYEQYF. In DNA form, the CDR3 reads TGTGCCAGCAGCCCCCGGGGGACCCCCACTGGCTACGAGCAGTACTTC.

The chain combines TRBV7-6 with TRBJ1-1; maybe TRBD1 (5 bases). This CDR3 is built from 13 residues. The V gene's germline CDR1 is SGHVS and CDR2 FNYEAQ. V shed 5 bases and J shed 1 base, with 8 bases lying between them. The DNA for the CDR3 is TGTGCCAGCAGCCCGACAGAGAACACTGAAGCTTTCTTT. The encoded protein is CASSPTENTEAFF.

This chain connects TRBV4-1 to TRBJ1-3; 9 nucleotides align to TRBD1. V gave up 4 bases and J gave up 3 bases; unmatched junction bases: 4. CDR3 length: 15 residues. Germline CDR1 reads MGHRA; CDR2 reads YSYEKL. CDR3 nucleotides: TGCGCCAGCAGCCCCGGGACAGGGCTTGGAAACACCATATATTTT. Encoded protein: CASSPGTGLGNTIYF.

The chain employs TRBV11-2 and TRBJ1-3; 7 bases match TRBD1. From germline, CDR1 is SGHAT and CDR2 FQNNGV. V lost 6 bases and J lost 0; bases outside the gene matches: 5. The CDR3 spans 15 residues. The DNA of the CDR3 is TGTGCCAGCAGTTCGGACAGGTCCTCTGGAAACACCATATATTTT. Amino acids: CASSSDRSSGNTIYF.

On this clone: This specimen includes other DNA sequences encoding the same CDR3. The chain uses TRBV15 and TRBJ2-2, with unresolved D. CDR3 length: 12 residues. V was cut by 3 bases and J by 4 bases, with 3 bases left in between. CDR1 LNHNV and CDR2 YYDKDF come from the germline V gene (reference sequence). CDR3 region: CATSSGTGELFF. The CDR3 coding sequence is TGTGCCACCAGCAGTGGCACCGGGGAGCTGTTTTTT.

V and J are TRBV4-1 and TRBJ2-2; 12 bases map to TRBD2. Germline-derived CDR1 and CDR2 are MGHRA and YSYEKL. V lost 2 bases, J lost 5 bases, and 9 bases stayed unmatched. The CDR3 has 18 residues. The CDR3 DNA sequence: TGCGCCAGCAGCCAAATTCTAGCGGGAGGGCCAAAAACCGGGGAGCTGTTTTTT. Protein: CASSQILAGGPKTGELFF.

The chain carries TRBV2 and TRBJ2-3; 7 nucleotides align to TRBD2. The CDR3 is 14 amino acids. J gave up 4 bases and V 8 bases, and 9 bases lay outside the gene matches. Germline V lookup: CDR1 SNHLY, CDR2 FYNNEI. CDR3 DNA: TGTGCCAGCCGTTTAGCGGGTCACGCAGATACGCAGTATTTT. Its protein product is CASRLAGHADTQYF.

The rearrangement links TRBV4-1 to TRBJ1-5, with 7 bases aligning to TRBD1. Germline values: CDR1 MGHRA, CDR2 YSYEKL. V was clipped by 4 bases and J by 3 bases; unmatched bases: 6. The CDR3 has 15 residues. CDR3 residues: CASSPGTAPNQPQHF. The CDR3 DNA is TGCGCCAGCAGCCCAGGGACAGCCCCCAATCAGCCCCAGCATTTT.

This chain links TRBV6-5 with TRBJ2-1; a possible D gene is TRBD1 (6 bases). Trimming took 2 bases from V and 6 from J, leaving 14 bases between them. The V gene's germline CDR1 is MNHEY and CDR2 SVGAGI. The CDR3 consists of 15 residues. This CDR3 reads CASSYNHLGGNEQFF. CDR3 DNA: TGTGCCAGCAGTTACAACCATCTAGGGGGCAATGAGCAGTTCTTC.

The rearrangement links TRBV27 to TRBJ1-1; 7 bases align to TRBD1. Trimming at V came to 5 bases and at J to 0 bases, leaving 0 bases not matched to a gene. This CDR3 region has 13 residues. Germline CDR1 MNHEY, CDR2 SMNVEV (reference sequence). The CDR3 here is CASSDRVNTEAFF. The DNA for the CDR3 is TGTGCCAGCAGTGACAGGGTGAACACTGAAGCTTTCTTT.

This clone has a single count. The chain couples TRBV6-6 to TRBJ1-5; D is unclear. The CDR3 is 13 residues long. CDR1 MNHNY and CDR2 SVGAGI come from the germline V gene (reference sequence). Trimming removed 6 bases at V and 2 bases at J, with 8 bases between. The CDR3 DNA sequence: TGTGCCAGCAGCGATTGGGGCAATCAGCCCCAGCATTTT. As protein: CASSDWGNQPQHF.

This rearrangement joins TRBV9 to TRBJ2-3; TRBD2 matches 9 bases. Trimming cost V 0 bases and J 5 bases; bases outside gene matches: 4. CDR1 and CDR2 from the germline V gene are SGDLS and YYNGEE. The CDR3 covers 15 residues. Here the CDR3 DNA reads TGTGCCAGCAGCGTAGGGACTAGCGCAGTAGATACGCAGTATTTT. Its translation: CASSVGTSAVDTQYF.

The chain uses TRBV27 and TRBJ2-1; 10 bases fit TRBD2. V was pared by 2 bases and J by 3 bases, with 1 base of the junction left unmatched. The germline V gene encodes CDR1 MNHEY and CDR2 SMNVEV (reference sequence). The CDR3 is 15 residues long. The CDR3 DNA follows: TGTGCCAGCAGTTTAGGACTAGCGGACTACAATGAGCAGTTCTTC. Translation: CASSLGLADYNEQFF.

This sequence joins TRBV13 and TRBJ2-7; 11 bases align to TRBD2. This CDR3 is 16 amino acids long. V was pared by 5 bases and J by 3 bases, with 9 bases of the junction left unmatched. CDR1 PRHDT and CDR2 FYEKMQ come from the germline V gene (reference sequence). This chain's CDR3 is CASSAQLAGVIYEQYF. Written as DNA, the CDR3 is TGTGCCAGCAGCGCCCAACTAGCGGGAGTTATCTACGAGCAGTACTTC. The entire variable domain, with the rest obtained from reference TRBV13 and TRBJ2-7, is as follows: AAGVIQSPRHLIKEKRETATLKCYPIPRHDTVYWYQQGPGQDPQFLISFYEKMQSDKGSIPDRFSAQQFSDYHSELNMSSLELGDSALYFCASSAQLAGVIYEQYFGPGTRLTVT.

The chain is built from TRBV5-6 and TRBJ2-7; 11 bases align to TRBD2. CDR1 is SGHDT, CDR2 YYEEEE, per germline. Germline trimming cut 0 bases from V and 3 bases from J; bases unmatched to any gene: 5. The length of the CDR3 is 16 residues. CDR3 nucleotide sequence: TGTGCCAGCAGCTTGGTTACTAGCGGGAGCCTCTACGAGCAGTACTTC. Amino acid sequence: CASSLVTSGSLYEQYF.

The rearrangement uses TRBV9 and TRBJ1-2; possible D gene TRBD1, 6 bases. CDR1 is SGDLS, CDR2 YYNGEE, per germline. Trimming shortened V by 4 bases and J by 2 bases, and 18 bases separated the two germline ends. The CDR3 consists of 16 residues. CDR3 region: CASSHTIKTGNYGYTF. The CDR3 DNA reads TGTGCCAGCAGCCATACTATAAAAACAGGGAACTATGGCTACACCTTC.

The chain employs TRBV7-6 and TRBJ1-3; no reliable D call. The V and J ends lost 6 bases and 0 bases respectively, with 9 bases between them. The CDR3 has 14 amino acids. CDR1 and CDR2 (germline): SGHVS, FNYEAQ. CDR3 amino acids: CASSPAGSGNTIYF. In DNA, the CDR3 is TGTGCCAGCAGTCCGGCCGGCTCTGGAAACACCATATATTTT.

The CDR3 nucleotides are TGTGCCAGCAGCCTCGGGACAGGGGGAAACACCATATATTTT. The encoded protein is CASSLGTGGNTIYF. J is TRBJ1-3 and V is TRBV7-9, with 9 bases identical to TRBD1. In germline, CDR1 is SEHNR, CDR2 FQNEAQ (reference sequence). Trimming at V came to 5 bases and at J to 4 bases, leaving 3 bases not matched to a gene. This CDR3 region has 14 residues.

The chain recombines TRBV6-5 with TRBJ1-3; D is ambiguous. The CDR3 runs 13 residues. The V and J ends lost 6 bases and 4 bases respectively, with 10 bases between them. Germline loops: CDR1 MNHEY, CDR2 SVGAGI. This chain's CDR3 is CASSPGTGNTIYF. The CDR3 nucleotides read TGTGCCAGCAGCCCGGGTACAGGAAACACCATATATTTT.